This T cell receptor (beta chain) stems from a study of blood T cell repertoires in COVID-19. Assay: immunoSEQ multiplex PCR; the TCRdb copy retains only in-frame clones and omits some. The sample contains approximately 90,000 clones, approximately 80% of which appear only once. This CDR3 comprises 13 residues. CDR1 and CDR2 from the germline V gene are SGHDT and YYEEEE. V was cut by 4 bases and J by 5 bases, with 7 bases left in between. The V call is TRBV5-6, the J call TRBJ1-6; D is unclear. The TCR sequence derives from a woman aged 80 or older with acute or convalescent COVID-19. The specimen was peripheral blood. The CDR3 nucleotides read TGTGCCAGCAGCGTACTTCATAATTCACCCCTCCACTTT. Protein: CASSVLHNSPLHF.